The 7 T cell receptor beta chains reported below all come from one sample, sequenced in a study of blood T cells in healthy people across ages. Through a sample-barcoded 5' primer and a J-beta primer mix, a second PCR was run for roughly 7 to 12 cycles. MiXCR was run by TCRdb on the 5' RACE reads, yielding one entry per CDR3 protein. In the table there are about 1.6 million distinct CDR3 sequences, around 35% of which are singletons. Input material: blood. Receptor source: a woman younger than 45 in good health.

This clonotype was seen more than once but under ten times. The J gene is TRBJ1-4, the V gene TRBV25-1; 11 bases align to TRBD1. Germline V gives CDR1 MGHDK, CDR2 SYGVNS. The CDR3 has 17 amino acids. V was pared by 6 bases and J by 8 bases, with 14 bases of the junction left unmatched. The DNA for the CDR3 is TGTGCCAGCAGCCCGGGGACAGGGGGAAAGTTCTGGGAAAAACTGTTTTTT. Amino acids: CASSPGTGGKFWEKLFF.

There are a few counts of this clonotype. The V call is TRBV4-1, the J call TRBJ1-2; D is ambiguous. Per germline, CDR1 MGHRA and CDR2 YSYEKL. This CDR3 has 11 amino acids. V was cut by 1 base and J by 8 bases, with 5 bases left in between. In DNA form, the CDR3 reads TGCGCCAGCAGCCAAGCAGAAGGCTACACCTTC. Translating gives CASSQAEGYTF.

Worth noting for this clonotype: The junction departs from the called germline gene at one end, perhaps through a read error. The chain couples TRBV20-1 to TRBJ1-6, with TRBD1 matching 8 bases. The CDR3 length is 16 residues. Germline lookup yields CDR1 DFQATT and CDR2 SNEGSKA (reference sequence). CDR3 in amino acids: CSARDGSGGYNSPLHF. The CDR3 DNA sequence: TGCAGTGCTAGAGATGGGTCAGGGGGCTATAATTCGCCCCTCCACTTT.

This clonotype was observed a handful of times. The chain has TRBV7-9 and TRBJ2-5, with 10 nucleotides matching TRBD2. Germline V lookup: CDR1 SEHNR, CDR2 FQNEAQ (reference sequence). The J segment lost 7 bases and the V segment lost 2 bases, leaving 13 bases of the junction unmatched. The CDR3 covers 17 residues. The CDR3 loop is CASSLFALAGSLRTQYF. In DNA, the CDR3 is TGTGCCAGCAGCTTATTCGCACTAGCGGGGTCCCTACGGACCCAGTACTTC.

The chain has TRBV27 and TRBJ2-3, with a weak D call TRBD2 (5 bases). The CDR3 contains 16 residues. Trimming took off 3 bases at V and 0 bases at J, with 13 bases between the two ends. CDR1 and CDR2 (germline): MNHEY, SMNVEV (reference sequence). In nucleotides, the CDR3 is TGTGCCAGCAGTTTCCTGACTACTTCTAGCACAGATACGCAGTATTTT. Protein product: CASSFLTTSSTDTQYF.

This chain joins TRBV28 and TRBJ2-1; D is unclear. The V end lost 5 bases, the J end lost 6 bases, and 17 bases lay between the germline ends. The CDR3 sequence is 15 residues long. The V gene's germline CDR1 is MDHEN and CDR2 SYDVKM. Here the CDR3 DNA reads TGTGCCAGCAGTGGCGCGCGCGTCTTAGCCAATGAGCAGTTCTTC. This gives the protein CASSGARVLANEQFF.

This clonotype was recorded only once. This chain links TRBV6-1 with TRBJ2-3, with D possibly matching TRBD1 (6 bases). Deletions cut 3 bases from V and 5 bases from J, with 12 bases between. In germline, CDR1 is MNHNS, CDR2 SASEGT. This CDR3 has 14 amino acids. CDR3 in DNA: TGTGCCAGCAGTGACAGGGGACGTCTAGATACGCAGTATTTT. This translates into CASSDRGRLDTQYF.